This TCR beta chain was captured by sequencing in a study of molecular identifiers for immune sequencing clone quantification. General observations from the study: Investigators reportedly could detect spiked Jurkat TCR RNA from one cell among 950,000 or so naive cells.

This clonotype was seen repeatedly, ten times or more. Its antigen is still unknown. The germline V gene has CDR1 MNHEY and CDR2 SVGAGI. The length of the CDR3 is 15 residues. V lost 5 bases, J lost 0 bases, and 14 bases lay in between. A single record per CDR3 protein comes from TCRdb applying MiXCR to the PCR reads. Of around 82,000 distinct CDR3 sequences detected, around 17% appear once; the ten largest clones hold around 0.8%. The specimen sequenced was naive CD8+ T cells from blood, with Jurkat cell RNA spiked in. Subset meaning: FACS-sorted CD8+CD4-CCR7+CD45RA+ naive T cells. J is TRBJ2-7 and V is TRBV6-5, with D perhaps matching TRBD1 or TRBD2 (5 bases each). The TCR originated in a human donor in good health. Some libraries in this study had Jurkat cell RNA spiked in. CDR3 residues: CASSTRDGTSYEQYF. CDR3 sequence (DNA): TGTGCCAGCAGTACCAGGGACGGGACCTCCTACGAGCAGTACTTC.